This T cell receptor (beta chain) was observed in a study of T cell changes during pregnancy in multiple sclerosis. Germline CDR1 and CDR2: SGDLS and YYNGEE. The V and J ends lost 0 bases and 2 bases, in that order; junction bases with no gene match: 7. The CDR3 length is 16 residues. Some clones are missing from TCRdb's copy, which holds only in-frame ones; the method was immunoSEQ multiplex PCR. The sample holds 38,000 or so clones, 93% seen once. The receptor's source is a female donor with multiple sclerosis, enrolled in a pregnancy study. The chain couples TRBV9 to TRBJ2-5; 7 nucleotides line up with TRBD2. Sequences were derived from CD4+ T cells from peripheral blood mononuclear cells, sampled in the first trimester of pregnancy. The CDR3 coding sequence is TGTGCCAGCAGCGTAGAGGAGCGGGGATTACAAGAGACCCAGTACTTC. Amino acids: CASSVEERGLQETQYF.